This is a list of T cell receptor beta chains from one sample in a study of blood T cells in healthy people across ages. MiXCR was run by TCRdb on the 5' RACE reads, yielding one entry per CDR3 protein. The table records 1.5 million to 1.8 million distinct CDR3 sequences, 40% to 45% of them present only once. Sequencing used blood. The receptors originated from a woman aged 18-29 years in good health. The conserved cysteine and the conserved F or W are not part of the CDR3 here.

cdr3_length,v_call,j_call,cdr3_aa
12,TRBV4-2,TRBJ1-2,ASSQPGQGPGYT
12,TRBV20-1,TRBJ2-5,SASHRTKQETQY
12,TRBV20-1,TRBJ2-3,SVTPRGRLDTQY
13,TRBV6-5,TRBJ2-7,ASSRQGSFGYEQY
12,TRBV15,TRBJ2-7,ATSREQGPYEQY
11,TRBV6-5,TRBJ2-7,ASSYSEHYEQY
12,TRBV28,TRBJ2-1,ASRGRGRRNEQF
16,TRBV4-1,TRBJ2-2,ASSQMGQLVKSGGELF
13,TRBV2,TRBJ1-4,ASSGRNRGIEKLF
13,TRBV28,TRBJ2-3,ASSSRSFGTDTQY
13,TRBV29-1,-,SVENPQGSQETQF
12,TRBV11-2,TRBJ1-1,ASSLGDRVTEAF
11,TRBV7-8,TRBJ2-1,ASSFIRGNEQF
12,TRBV3-1,TRBJ1-1,ASSQVPMNTEAF
13,TRBV4-1,TRBJ1-6,ASSPLLFLDSPLH
13,TRBV28,TRBJ2-1,ASSHAGTNYNEQF
15,TRBV18,TRBJ2-3,ASSHSTSGGTSDTQY
9,TRBV5-1,TRBJ2-5,ASSLQQTQY
14,TRBV20-1,TRBJ1-5,SARIPSGGSNQPQH
13,TRBV12-3/TRBV12-4,TRBJ2-1,ASSPQGATYNEQF
11,TRBV12-3/TRBV12-4,TRBJ1-1,ASSLAGLLLAF
13,TRBV5-1,TRBJ2-3,ASTPSGSITDTQY
12,TRBV5-1,TRBJ1-4,ASSPTAGVEKLF
16,TRBV5-1,TRBJ1-4,ASSLEVGGAGRDEKLF
10,TRBV7-2,TRBJ2-1,ASSLSVTEQF
14,TRBV7-2,TRBJ2-1,ASSSKRRGDYNEQF
14,TRBV16,TRBJ1-6,ASSHSGQGEGSPLH
12,TRBV6-2/TRBV6-3,TRBJ1-5,ASRRWWVRQPQH
10,TRBV12-3/TRBV12-4,TRBJ1-1,ASSLNGGLAF
15,TRBV13,TRBJ1-1,ASSLGQGLSLNTEAF
12,TRBV9,TRBJ2-1,ASNVALGYNEQF
11,TRBV5-4,TRBJ1-1,ASSHGHITEAF
11,TRBV27,TRBJ1-6,ASTTRQNSPLH
12,TRBV7-9,TRBJ2-7,ASSWGQGFYEQY
12,TRBV9,-,ACSVASSLSEQY
13,TRBV7-2,TRBJ2-3,ASSFGGLMTDTQY
13,TRBV4-3,TRBJ1-6,ASSYQTGGDSPLH
12,TRBV6-5,TRBJ1-6,ASSSRGGGSPLH
13,TRBV25-1,TRBJ1-4,ASSADRDPNEKLF
13,TRBV9,TRBJ1-2,ASSPSVEGNYGYT
13,TRBV19,TRBJ2-2,ASSRRVAYTGELF
12,TRBV18,TRBJ1-1,ASSPGTHNTEAF
11,TRBV9,TRBJ2-3,ASSPVVGGTQY
12,TRBV5-1,TRBJ2-7,ASSQRTVAYEQY
14,TRBV4-3,TRBJ2-2,ASSQDGAGATGELF
12,TRBV7-2,TRBJ2-3,ATARGGSTDTQY
12,TRBV28,TRBJ1-5,ASRIVYSNQPQH
11,TRBV4-3,TRBJ2-3,VSSQVVRDPQY
14,TRBV21-1,TRBJ2-7,ASSKGLAEGTYEQY
11,TRBV20-1,TRBJ2-7,SALDRALHEQY
9,TRBV28,TRBJ2-7,ASSPQAEQY
13,TRBV12-5,TRBJ2-1,ASGEGQGSYKEQF
13,TRBV6-5,TRBJ2-5,ASSPLTSGGNEQY
13,TRBV5-1,TRBJ1-6,ASSLWTGNNSPLH
13,TRBV28,TRBJ2-7,ASSLPQGLGYEQY